Here is one T cell receptor (beta chain) with its context. Its antigen is still unknown. This sample is drawn from a study of cytomegalovirus exposure and HLA in healthy donors. Notes on the study in general: When the data were analyzed later, several of the most significant clusters appeared to be linked to common viral pathogens. Associated with HLA alleles at 0.05 false discovery rate in a later analysis were over 15,000 TCR beta sequences. Reports indicate that TCR beta sequences accurately predicted the HLA-A and HLA-B alleles of most subjects.

The PCR was carried out with 60 Vbeta primers and 13 Jbeta primers. Using immunoSEQ multiplex PCR, the repertoire was profiled, and TCRdb retains in-frame clones only, with some absent. Altogether roughly 97,000 clones are present, 78% being singletons, with the ten largest covering approximately 1.7%. Trimming removed 5 bases at V and 2 bases at J, with 6 bases between. Germline V gene lookup returns CDR1 MDHEN and CDR2 SYDVKM. The CDR3 extends over 12 amino acids. This clonotype was sampled from a middle-aged woman in good health and CMV-seronegative. V gene TRBV28 combines with J gene TRBJ1-2, with a weak D call TRBD1 (5 bases). Sequencing was done on a sample of PBMCs. CDR3 sequence: CASSRQNYGYTF. The DNA of the CDR3 is TGTGCCAGCAGTCGACAGAACTATGGCTACACCTTC.